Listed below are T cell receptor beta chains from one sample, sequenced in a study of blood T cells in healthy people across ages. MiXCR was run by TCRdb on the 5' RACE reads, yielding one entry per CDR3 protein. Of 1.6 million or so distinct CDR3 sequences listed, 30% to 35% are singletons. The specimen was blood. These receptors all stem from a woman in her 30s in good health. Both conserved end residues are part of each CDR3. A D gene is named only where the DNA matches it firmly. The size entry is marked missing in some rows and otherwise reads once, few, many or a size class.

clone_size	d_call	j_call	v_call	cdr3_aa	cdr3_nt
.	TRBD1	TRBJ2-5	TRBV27	CASSLLSPTGPYSQQYF	TGTGCCAGTAGTTTATTGTCCCCGACAGGGCCCTATAGCCAGCAGTACTTC
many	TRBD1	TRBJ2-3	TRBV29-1	CSVDARDRGTDTQYF	TGCAGCGTTGACGCCCGGGACAGGGGCACAGATACGCAGTATTTT
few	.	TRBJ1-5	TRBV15	CATSRDSGSNQPQHF	TGTGCCACCAGCAGAGACTCAGGGTCCAATCAGCCCCAGCATTTT
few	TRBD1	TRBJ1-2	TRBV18	CVSSPIQGRSYGYTF	TGTGTCAGCTCACCCATACAGGGGAGGAGCTATGGCTACACCTTC
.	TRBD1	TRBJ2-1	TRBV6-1	CASSALRGTLGAEQFF	TGTGCCAGCAGCGCCCTCAGGGGGACCCTAGGGGCCGAGCAGTTCTTC
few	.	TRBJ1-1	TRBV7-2	CASSLAGAVGTEAFF	TGTGCCAGCAGCTTAGCGGGGGCCGTGGGGACTGAAGCTTTCTTT
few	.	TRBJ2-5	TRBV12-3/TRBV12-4	CASSPRNPQETQYF	TGTGCCAGCAGCCCCAGGAACCCCCAAGAGACCCAGTACTTC
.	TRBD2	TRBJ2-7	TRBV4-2	CASSQSGASTYEQYF	TGTGCCAGCAGCCAAAGCGGGGCAAGTACCTACGAGCAGTACTTC
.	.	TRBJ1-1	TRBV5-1	CASSLETRNTEAFF	TGCGCCAGCAGCTTGGAAACCAGGAACACTGAAGCTTTCTTT
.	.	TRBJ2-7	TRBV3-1	CASSQGLRDPEQYF	TGTGCCAGCAGCCAAGGCCTCCGGGACCCCGAGCAGTACTTC
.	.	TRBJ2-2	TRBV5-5	CASSLHGTLVYAGELFF	TGTGCCAGCAGCTTGCACGGGACACTCGTCTACGCCGGGGAGCTGTTTTTT
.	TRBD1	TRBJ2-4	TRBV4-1	CASSQGRGQNIQYF	TGCGCCAGCAGCCAAGGCAGGGGGCAAAACATTCAGTACTTC
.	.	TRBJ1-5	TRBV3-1	CASSQDPGRGRPQHF	TGTGCCAGCAGCCAAGATCCGGGCAGGGGTAGGCCCCAGCATTTT
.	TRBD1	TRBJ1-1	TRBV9	CASSAGGQAGTEAFF	TGTGCCAGCAGCGCTGGGGGACAGGCGGGGACTGAAGCTTTCTTT
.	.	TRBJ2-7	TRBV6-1	CASSDNPGAGTYEQYF	TGTGCCAGCAGTGATAACCCCGGGGCAGGAACCTACGAGCAGTACTTC
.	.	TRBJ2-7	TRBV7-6	CASSLGPSADYEQYF	TGTGCCAGCAGCTTAGGCCCTAGCGCAGACTACGAGCAGTACTTC
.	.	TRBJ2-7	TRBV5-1	CASRGPTWGSSYGQYF	TGCGCCAGCAGGGGTCCAACTTGGGGAAGCTCCTACGGGCAGTACTTC
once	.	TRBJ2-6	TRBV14	CASSRGRPSGANVLTF	TGTGCCAGCAGCCGAGGGCGCCCCTCTGGGGCCAACGTCCTGACTTTC
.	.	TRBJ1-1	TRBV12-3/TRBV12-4	CASSFYLPQGNTEAFF	TGTGCCAGCAGTTTTTATCTTCCACAGGGGAACACTGAAGCTTTCTTT
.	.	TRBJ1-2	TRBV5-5	CASSLGFAGYTF	TGTGCCAGCAGCTTGGGGTTCGCGGGCTACACCTTC
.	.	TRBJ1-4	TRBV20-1	CSARRDNEKLFF	TGCAGTGCTAGAAGGGATAATGAAAAACTGTTTTTT
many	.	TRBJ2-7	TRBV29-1	CSVKGGRSSYEQYF	TGCAGCGTGAAGGGGGGGCGAAGCTCCTACGAGCAGTACTTC
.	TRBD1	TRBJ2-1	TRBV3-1	CASSQTSGTDFSYNEQFF	TGTGCCAGCAGCCAGACGTCCGGGACAGACTTCTCCTACAATGAGCAGTTCTTC
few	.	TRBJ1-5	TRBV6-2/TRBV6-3	CATCGHDRRPQHF	TGTGCCACCTGCGGACACGATCGTCGGCCCCAGCATTTT
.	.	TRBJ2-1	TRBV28	CASSLIMGDNEQFF	TGTGCCAGCAGTTTAATCATGGGCGACAATGAGCAGTTCTTC
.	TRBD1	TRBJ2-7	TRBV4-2	CASSQDWRQGDERYF	TGTGCCAGCAGCCAAGATTGGAGACAGGGTGACGAGCGGTACTTC
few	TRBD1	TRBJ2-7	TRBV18	CASSQGQGKVYEQYF	TGTGCCAGCTCACAGGGACAGGGGAAAGTCTACGAGCAGTACTTC
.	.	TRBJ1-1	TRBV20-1	CSARVGTGNTEAFF	TGCAGTGCTAGAGTGGGGACGGGGAACACTGAAGCTTTCTTT
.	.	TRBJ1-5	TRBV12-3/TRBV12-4	CASSAGTGRNQPQHF	TGTGCCAGCAGTGCCGGGACGGGACGGAATCAGCCCCAGCATTTT